These T cell receptor beta chains were read from a single sample in a study of T cells in Graves' hyperthyroidism and ophthalmopathy. One entry per CDR3 protein results from TCRdb running MiXCR on the multiplex PCR reads. The sample records a few hundred thousand distinct CDR3 sequences, approximately 19% being singletons. Specimen: blood. These receptors were obtained from a man aged 45-60 years with Graves' ophthalmopathy. CDR3s include the opening cysteine and the closing phenylalanine or tryptophan. D genes are given only for firm matches. A clone size is listed for some rows: how often the clone was seen (once, few, many), or a class if it is expanded.

CASSQEYPWGSGTYNEQFF	TGTGCCAGCAGCCAAGAATATCCCTGGGGTAGCGGAACCTACAATGAGCAGTTCTTC	few	.	TRBV14	TRBJ2-1
CSAPGTASYGYTF	TGCAGTGCTCCGGGGACAGCCTCCTATGGCTACACCTTC	few	TRBD1	TRBV20-1	TRBJ1-2
CASSSLAGTSTDTQYF	TGTGCCAGCAGCTCCCTAGCGGGAACTAGCACAGATACGCAGTATTTT	many	TRBD2	TRBV11-2	TRBJ2-3
CASSLSVEETQYF	TGTGCCAGCAGCTTATCTGTGGAAGAGACCCAGTACTTC	.	.	TRBV7-3	TRBJ2-5
CSARPDLREQYF	TGCAGTGCTAGACCGGACCTCCGCGAGCAGTACTTC	.	.	TRBV20-1	TRBJ2-7
CASSLPTGTYEQYF	TGCGCCAGCAGCTTGCCGACAGGGACCTACGAGCAGTACTTC	few	TRBD1	TRBV5-1	TRBJ2-7
CSAMRPGVYEQYF	TGCAGTGCTATGCGTCCCGGGGTTTACGAGCAGTACTTC	.	.	TRBV20-1	TRBJ2-7
CASSLEAAGTSGSGELFF	TGCGCCAGCAGCTTGGAGGCTGCTGGGACTAGCGGGTCCGGGGAGCTGTTTTTT	many	TRBD2	TRBV5-1	TRBJ2-2
CASSLAARRGMDTQYF	TGTGCCAGCAGCTTGGCCGCTAGACGGGGCATGGATACGCAGTATTTT	.	.	TRBV5-4	TRBJ2-3
CASSLKWLARSPKRTYEQYF	TGTGCCAGCAGCTTAAAGTGGCTAGCGAGAAGCCCGAAGCGGACCTACGAGCAGTACTTC	many	.	TRBV7-3	TRBJ2-7
CSVGDTNQPQHF	TGCAGCGTTGGAGACACTAATCAGCCCCAGCATTTT	.	.	TRBV29-1	TRBJ1-5
CAWEGGGNTEAFF	TGTGCCTGGGAGGGAGGGGGGAACACTGAAGCTTTCTTT	few	.	TRBV30	TRBJ1-1
CSAIKGSRDTQYF	TGCAGTGCCATTAAGGGGTCGAGAGATACGCAGTATTTT	few	.	TRBV20-1	TRBJ2-3
CSARLILAFPNEQFF	TGCAGTGCTAGACTCATTCTAGCGTTTCCCAATGAGCAGTTCTTC	.	.	TRBV20-1	TRBJ2-1
CASSQRGAGFGTSYEQYF	TGTGCCAGCAGCCAAAGGGGGGCCGGGTTTGGGACCTCCTACGAGCAGTACTTC	few	.	TRBV6-1	TRBJ2-7
CASSLPLLETQYF	TGTGCCAGCAGCTTGCCACTTTTAGAGACCCAGTACTTC	.	.	TRBV5-4	TRBJ2-5
CASSLVVRVGGYTF	TGTGCCAGCAGTTTGGTGGTGAGGGTGGGAGGCTACACCTTC	.	.	TRBV28	TRBJ1-2
CASSSSGGTRDTQYF	.	.	.	TRBV28	TRBJ2-5
CAIGRYNEQFF	TGTGCCATAGGGCGGTACAATGAGCAGTTCTTC	.	.	TRBV28	TRBJ2-1
CASSTASSLQGYNQPQHF	TGTGCCAGTAGTACCGCCTCCTCGTTACAGGGATACAATCAGCCCCAGCATTTT	.	.	TRBV19	TRBJ1-5
CASSLTTVNSPLHF	TGTGCCAGCAGCTTAACGACGGTCAATTCACCCCTCCACTTT	many	.	TRBV7-3	TRBJ1-6
CASSSGLAGGPNHEQFF	TGTGCCAGCAGCTCGGGACTAGCGGGAGGGCCTAACCATGAGCAGTTCTTC	.	TRBD2	TRBV7-3	TRBJ2-1
CASYSSSTDTQYF	TGTGCCAGCTATAGTTCTAGCACAGATACGCAGTATTTT	.	.	TRBV28	TRBJ2-3
CASSQLTRGEGETQYF	TGCGCCAGCAGCCAGCTCACTAGGGGGGAGGGAGAGACCCAGTACTTC	.	.	TRBV4-1	TRBJ2-5
CASRQTSGGREQFF	TGTGCCAGCAGACAGACTAGCGGAGGACGGGAGCAGTTCTTC	.	TRBD2	TRBV11-2	TRBJ2-1
CASSARVGGNYEQYF	TGTGCCAGCAGTGCCCGGGTTGGGGGGAACTACGAGCAGTACTTC	many	.	TRBV12-3/TRBV12-4	TRBJ2-7
CASSMRRVTLQETQYF	TGTGCCAGTAGTATGAGGAGGGTAACCCTACAAGAGACCCAGTACTTC	.	.	TRBV19	TRBJ2-5
CASSPLGAEQYF	TGCGCCAGCAGCCCCCTTGGAGCGGAGCAGTACTTC	.	.	TRBV4-1	TRBJ2-7
CASSLDGGGNYGYTF	TGTGCCAGCAGCTTAGACGGGGGCGGGAACTATGGCTACACCTTC	.	.	TRBV7-2	TRBJ1-2
CSASTGDEKLFF	TGCAGTGCTAGCACGGGCGATGAAAAACTGTTTTTT	few	.	TRBV20-1	TRBJ1-4
CASSLIVRIAPFGYTF	TGTGCCAGCAGCTTAATCGTCCGGATAGCGCCTTTCGGCTACACCTTC	.	.	TRBV7-9	TRBJ1-2
CASSFRDRVYNEQFF	TGTGCCAGCAGTTTCCGGGACAGGGTTTACAATGAGCAGTTCTTC	few	TRBD1	TRBV6-1	TRBJ2-1
CASRLNSEQFF	TGTGCCAGCAGGTTAAACAGTGAGCAGTTCTTC	many	.	TRBV2	TRBJ2-1
CASSSRLAPGREGPGPSYEQYF	TGTGCCAGCAGCTCTCGACTAGCTCCAGGGCGGGAGGGCCCTGGGCCTTCCTACGAGCAGTACTTC	.	TRBD2	TRBV11-1	TRBJ2-7
CASSESRTEAFF	TGTGCCAGCAGTGAAAGCCGGACTGAAGCTTTCTTT	many	.	TRBV6-1	TRBJ1-1
CASSFGQGVDNEQFF	TGCGCCAGCAGCTTTGGACAGGGGGTCGACAATGAGCAGTTCTTC	once	TRBD1	TRBV5-1	TRBJ2-1
CASSQPPGQGASPYEQYF	TGTGCCAGCAGCCAACCCCCGGGACAGGGGGCGTCCCCCTACGAGCAGTACTTC	.	TRBD1	TRBV12-3/TRBV12-4	TRBJ2-7
CASSMTVISTGELFF	TGTGCCAGCAGCATGACAGTGATTTCCACCGGGGAGCTGTTTTTT	.	.	TRBV11-2	TRBJ2-2
CASSSLRTAEQYF	TGTGCCAGCAGTTCACTCCGGACAGCTGAGCAGTACTTC	few	.	TRBV28	TRBJ2-7
CSARDRGIGKNIQYF	TGCAGTGCTAGAGATCGGGGAATTGGGAAAAACATTCAGTACTTC	.	.	TRBV20-1	TRBJ2-4
CASSYSQGAYGYTF	TGTGCCAGCAGTTACTCCCAGGGGGCCTATGGCTACACCTTC	.	TRBD1	TRBV6-2/TRBV6-3	TRBJ1-2
CASSSITGTSENTGELFF	TGTGCCAGCAGTTCCATTACCGGGACTAGCGAGAACACCGGGGAGCTGTTTTTT	few	TRBD2	TRBV12-3/TRBV12-4	TRBJ2-2
CASSSGTSGTSSYEQYF	TGTGCCAGCAGCTCCGGGACTAGCGGGACCAGCTCCTACGAGCAGTACTTC	.	TRBD2	TRBV11-2	TRBJ2-7
CSATKGWADTQYF	TGCAGTGCTACTAAAGGGTGGGCAGATACGCAGTATTTT	many	.	TRBV20-1	TRBJ2-3